The subject of this entry is one T cell receptor beta chain. The CDR3 spans 14 residues. With 4 bases removed from V and 0 bases from J, the gap between germline ends came to 10 bases. The germline V gene has CDR1 SGHAT and CDR2 FQNNGV. Only in-frame clones appear in the TCRdb table, and some are missing; sequencing was by immunoSEQ multiplex PCR. This sample has under 450,000 clones; around 90% occur once, and the top ten carry around 6.4%. The source of the sample is a study of control samples from healthy donors and cancer patients. Sequencing input: PBMCs. The chain employs TRBV11-2 and TRBJ2-7; D is uncertain. This clonotype was sampled from a man aged 35 to 55 with head and neck cancer. CDR3 sequence reads: CASSSWTDSYEQYF. CDR3 bases: TGTGCCAGCAGCTCTTGGACGGACTCCTACGAGCAGTACTTC.